Detailed here is one T cell receptor beta chain. The data belong to a study of blood T cell repertoires in COVID-19. Profiled with immunoSEQ multiplex PCR; TCRdb holds only in-frame clones, not every one. The sample includes under 40,000 clones, about 90% seen only once; the top ten take 10%. The CDR3 runs to 15 residues. CDR1 and CDR2 from the germline V gene are MDHEN and SYDVKM. V was shortened by 10 bases and J by 4 bases, with 22 bases between the two germline ends. The chain is built from TRBV28 and TRBJ1-1, with D tentatively TRBD1 (5 bases). Material: peripheral blood. This receptor was taken from a man aged 80 or over with active COVID-19. The CDR3 DNA is TGTGCCACCCTCGGGCAGGGTTCGGCCGTCACTGAAGCTTTCTTT. As protein: CATLGQGSAVTEAFF.